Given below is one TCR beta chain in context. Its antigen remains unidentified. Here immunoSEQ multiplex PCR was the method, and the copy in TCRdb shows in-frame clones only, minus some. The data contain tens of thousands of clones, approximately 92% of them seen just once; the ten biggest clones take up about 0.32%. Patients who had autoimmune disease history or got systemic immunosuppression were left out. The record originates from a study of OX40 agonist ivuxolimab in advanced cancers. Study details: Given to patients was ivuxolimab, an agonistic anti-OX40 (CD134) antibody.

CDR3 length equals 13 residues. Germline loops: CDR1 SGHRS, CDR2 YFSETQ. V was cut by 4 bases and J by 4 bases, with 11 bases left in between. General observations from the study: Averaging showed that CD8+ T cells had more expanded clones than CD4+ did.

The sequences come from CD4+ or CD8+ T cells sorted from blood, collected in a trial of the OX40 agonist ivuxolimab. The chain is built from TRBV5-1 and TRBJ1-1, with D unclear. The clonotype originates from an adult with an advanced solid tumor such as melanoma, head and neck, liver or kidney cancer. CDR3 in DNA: TGCGCCAGCAGCATAGGAACTAGCACTGAAGCTTTCTTT. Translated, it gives CASSIGTSTEAFF.